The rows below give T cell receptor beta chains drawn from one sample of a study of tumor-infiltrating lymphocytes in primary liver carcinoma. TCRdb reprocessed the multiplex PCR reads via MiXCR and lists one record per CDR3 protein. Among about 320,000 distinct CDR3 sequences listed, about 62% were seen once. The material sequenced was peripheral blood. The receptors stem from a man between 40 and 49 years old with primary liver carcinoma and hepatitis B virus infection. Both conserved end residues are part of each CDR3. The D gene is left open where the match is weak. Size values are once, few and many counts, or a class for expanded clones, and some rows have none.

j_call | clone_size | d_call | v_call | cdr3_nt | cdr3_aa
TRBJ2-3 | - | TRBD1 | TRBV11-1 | TGTGTCAGCAGCCGGGACAGTATCACCAGAGATACGCAGTATTTT | CVSSRDSITRDTQYF
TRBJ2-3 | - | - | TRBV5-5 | TGTGCCAGCAGCTTGAAGCGGGTGTCAGATACGCAGTATTTT | CASSLKRVSDTQYF
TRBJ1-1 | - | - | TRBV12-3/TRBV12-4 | TGTGCCAGCGGAGAACAGGGAACCACTGAAGCTTTCTTT | CASGEQGTTEAFF
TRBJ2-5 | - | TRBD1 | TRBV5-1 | TGCGCCAGCAGATCCGACAGGGGGCGGTTCCAAGAGACCCAGTACTTC | CASRSDRGRFQETQYF
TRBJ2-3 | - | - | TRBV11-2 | TGTGCCAGCAGCCGCCCGGTGGCGGGACCCCCAGATACGCAGTATTTT | CASSRPVAGPPDTQYF
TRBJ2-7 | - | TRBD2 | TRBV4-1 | TGCGCCACCAGCCACGCGTTACCGGGAGGGCAGGGGGAGCAGTACTTC | CATSHALPGGQGEQYF
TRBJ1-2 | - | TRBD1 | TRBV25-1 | TGTGCCAGCAGGGACAGGGTTTTTGAAGGCTACACCTTC | CASRDRVFEGYTF
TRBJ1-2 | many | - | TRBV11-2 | TGTGCCAGCAGCTTAGGGACTGGAGACTATGGCTACACCTTC | CASSLGTGDYGYTF
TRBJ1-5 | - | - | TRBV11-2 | TGTGCCAGCAACGAAACGGGGGGCGCGGGCAATCAGCCCCAGCATTTT | CASNETGGAGNQPQHF
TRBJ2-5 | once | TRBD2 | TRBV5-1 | TGCGCCAGCAGCAGGGAACTAGCGGGAGTGGAGACCCAGTACTTC | CASSRELAGVETQYF
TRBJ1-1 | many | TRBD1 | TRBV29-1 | TGCAGCGTTGAGTGGACAGGAGGCACTGAAGCTTTCTTT | CSVEWTGGTEAFF
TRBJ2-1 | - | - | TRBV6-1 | TGTGCCAGCAGTTTAGGGATTGTCAATGAGCAGTTCTTC | CASSLGIVNEQFF
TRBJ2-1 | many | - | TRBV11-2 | TGTGCCAGCAGCCCCCAAGGGTGGGATGAGCAGTTCTTC | CASSPQGWDEQFF
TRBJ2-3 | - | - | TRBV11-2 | TGTGCCAGCACTTTAGATCGAGGAGATACGCAGTATTTT | CASTLDRGDTQYF
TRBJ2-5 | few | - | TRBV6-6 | TGTGCCAGCAGTTACAGCTATCAAGAGACCCATTACTTC | CASSYSYQETHYF
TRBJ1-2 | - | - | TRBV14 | TGTGCCGGCAGCCAAGGTAGAAAGGTGGGGCTACTTAGACTTGGCTACACCTTC | CAGSQGRKVGLLRLGYTF
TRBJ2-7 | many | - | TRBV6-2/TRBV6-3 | TGTGCCAGCAGTCCCGTACTCGCTACCTCTTCGCAGTACTTC | CASSPVLATSSQYF
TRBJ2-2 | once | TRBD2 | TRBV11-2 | TGTGCCAGCAGCTTATTTTCGCGGCGGGAGGACACCGGGGAGCCGTTTTTT | CASSLFSRREDTGEPFF
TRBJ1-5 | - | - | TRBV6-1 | TGTGCCAGCAGGGAGTTTTTAGGTCAGCCCCAGCATTTT | CASREFLGQPQHF
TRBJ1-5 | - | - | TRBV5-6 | TGTGCCAGCAGCTTAAACTCCGGGATCAGGGATAGCAATCAGCCCCAGCATTTT | CASSLNSGIRDSNQPQHF
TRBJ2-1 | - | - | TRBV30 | TGTGCCTGGAGTCAGGGGGGGGGACCGACTAGCCTATACTTC | CAWSQGGGPTSLYF
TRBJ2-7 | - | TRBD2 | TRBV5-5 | TGTGCCAGCAGCTTAAGATTCGGACTAGCGAGCTACAAGCAGTACTTC | CASSLRFGLASYKQYF
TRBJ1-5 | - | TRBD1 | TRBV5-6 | TGTGCCAGCAGCTACTATCAGGGGGCGGGTCAGCCCCAGCATTTT | CASSYYQGAGQPQHF
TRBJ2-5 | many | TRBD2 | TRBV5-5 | TGTGCCAGCAGCTTGGGACCGGGAGGAAAAGAGACCCAGTACTTC | CASSLGPGGKETQYF
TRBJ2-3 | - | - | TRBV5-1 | TGCGCCAGCAGCTCAGATAGCCACACAGATACGCAGTATTTT | CASSSDSHTDTQYF
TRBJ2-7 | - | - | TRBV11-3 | TGTACCAGCAGCTTTAAAGGGGGTTTCTCTTACGAGCAGTATTTC | CTSSFKGGFSYEQYF
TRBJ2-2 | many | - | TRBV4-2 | TGTGCCAGCAGCCAAACCCGGGGCACAACCGGGGAGCTGTTTTTT | CASSQTRGTTGELFF